The 14 T cell receptor beta chains presented below share a single source sample, sequenced in a study of CD8 T cells in Susac syndrome. cDNA came from roughly 0.53 to 1 ug RNA primed by random hexamers. TCRdb reanalysed the immunoSEQ multiplex PCR reads using MiXCR and keeps one entry per CDR3 protein. Counted here are 100,000 or so distinct CDR3 sequences, nearly 97% occurring once; the ten biggest clones make up 0.25% to 0.35%. Sequenced: CD8+ T cells from PBMCs. The source is a human donor with Susac syndrome.

This chain connects TRBV28 to TRBJ1-1, with a tentative D call TRBD1 (6 bases). Trimming left V 5 bases short and J 7 bases short, with 17 bases between. The CDR3 runs to 14 residues. The germline gives CDR1 MDHEN, CDR2 SYDVKM. The CDR3 nucleotides read TGTGCCAGCAGTCCAACCGGGACGGACAGTGAAGCTTTCTTT. Translating it yields CASSPTGTDSEAFF.

This chain's CDR3 is CASSPEGNTEAFF. In DNA form, the CDR3 reads TGTGCCAGCAGCCCAGAAGGGAACACTGAAGCTTTCTTT. The V and J genes are TRBV7-9 and TRBJ1-1; D unclear. Germline assignment: CDR1 SEHNR and CDR2 FQNEAQ (reference sequence). This CDR3 region has 13 residues. V dropped 5 bases and J dropped 1 base, with 8 bases sitting between them.

The chain carries TRBV25-1 and TRBJ2-5; D call uncertain. The CDR3 spans 15 residues. Germline V lookup: CDR1 MGHDK, CDR2 SYGVNS. V dropped 3 bases and J dropped 1 base, with 12 bases sitting between them. The CDR3 sequence: CASSDLRRSQETQYF. The CDR3 DNA is TGTGCCAGCAGTGACCTCCGACGGAGCCAAGAGACCCAGTACTTC. Together with reference TRBV25-1 and TRBJ2-5, the CDR3 gives the full variable domain: EADIYQTPRYLVIGTGKKITLECSQTMGHDKMYWYQQDPGMELHLIHYSYGVNSTEKGDLSSESTVSRIRTEHFPLTLESARPSHTSQYLCASSDLRRSQETQYFGPGTRLLVL.

V is TRBV24-1 and J is TRBJ1-2, with a weak D call TRBD1 (6 bases). Germline assignment: CDR1 KGHDR and CDR2 SFDVKD. The CDR3 has 12 amino acids. V dropped 7 bases and J dropped 3 bases, with 8 bases sitting between them. CDR3 nucleotides: TGTGCCACCAGGGACAGAGACTATGGCTACACCTTC. This translates into CATRDRDYGYTF.

The chain uses TRBV28 and TRBJ1-5; D is uncertain. CDR3 length: 15 residues. Germline assignment: CDR1 MDHEN and CDR2 SYDVKM. Trimming stripped 2 bases from V and 3 bases from J, with 11 bases between. The CDR3 nucleotides are TGTGCCAGCAGTTTAACCGGGAGTTACAATCAGCCCCAGCATTTT. Translated, it gives CASSLTGSYNQPQHF.

The chain is built from TRBV20-1 and TRBJ2-1, with a tentative D call TRBD1 (5 bases). The length of the CDR3 is 14 residues. Germline CDR1 is DFQATT and CDR2 is SNEGSKA (reference sequence). This CDR3 is CSLTKGMTYNEQFF. CDR3 nucleotide sequence: TGCAGCTTAACCAAGGGGATGACCTACAATGAGCAGTTCTTC.

The gene calls are TRBV6-6 and TRBJ2-5; possibly TRBD1 for D (6 bases). The V gene lost 8 bases and the J gene lost 2 bases, with 12 bases spanning the gap. The CDR3 is made up of 13 amino acids. Per the germline V gene, CDR1 is MNHNY and CDR2 is SVGAGI (reference sequence). The CDR3 protein is CASEDSGQETQYF. The CDR3 DNA reads as TGTGCCAGCGAGGACAGCGGACAAGAGACCCAGTACTTC.

CDR3 protein: CASSVGYSGNTIYF. The CDR3 DNA reads TGTGCCAGTAGCGTGGGTTACTCTGGAAACACCATATATTTT. This chain uses TRBV28 with TRBJ1-3; no firm D call. Germline values: CDR1 MDHEN, CDR2 SYDVKM. This CDR3 has 14 residues. V dropped 9 bases and J dropped 0 bases, with 12 bases sitting between them.

This chain joins TRBV5-5 and TRBJ2-1, with D unclear. The V gene lost 3 bases and the J gene lost 7 bases, with 17 bases spanning the gap. The CDR3 is 15 residues long. Germline CDR1 reads SGHKS; CDR2 reads YYEKEE (reference sequence). CDR3 nucleotide sequence: TGTGCCAGCAGCTCCGAAATACGGGTCGAAAATGAGCAGTTCTTC. Protein product: CASSSEIRVENEQFF.

The rearrangement uses TRBV18 and TRBJ1-2; 7 bases map to TRBD1. Trimming at V came to 3 bases and at J to 6 bases, leaving 7 bases not matched to a gene. The V gene's germline CDR1 is KGHSH and CDR2 LQKENI. This CDR3 region has 14 residues. The DNA for the CDR3 is TGTGCCAGCTCACCGGCGGCAGGGGGACATGGCTACACCTTC. Protein product: CASSPAAGGHGYTF.

CDR3 sequence (DNA): TGCAGTGCTAGAGCGACTAGCGGAAGCTCCTACGAGCAGTACTTC. Its translation is CSARATSGSSYEQYF. The rearrangement links TRBV20-1 to TRBJ2-7, with 9 bases identical to TRBD2. The CDR3 runs 15 residues. Germline V gene data show CDR1 as DFQATT and CDR2 as SNEGSKA (reference sequence). With 1 base clipped from V and 0 bases from J, the junction kept 4 bases outside the gene matches.

The chain links TRBV18 to TRBJ2-5; either TRBD1 or TRBD2 may supply D (5 bases each). Between the trimmed V and J ends, which lost 5 bases and 5 bases, there was a span of 15 bases. This CDR3 is 14 amino acids long. The germline gives CDR1 KGHSH, CDR2 LQKENI. The DNA of the CDR3 is TGTGCCAGCTCAACGGACACCTGGAGGGAGACCCAGTACTTC. This translates into CASSTDTWRETQYF.

Only one count was recorded for this clonotype. This chain links TRBV28 with TRBJ2-7, with TRBD1 matching 10 bases. V trimming: 5 bases; J trimming: 5 bases; junction bases outside the gene matches: 9. The CDR3 is made up of 15 amino acids. The germline gives CDR1 MDHEN, CDR2 SYDVKM. The CDR3 loop is CASSPALGTGDEQYF. The CDR3 DNA reads as TGTGCCAGCAGTCCAGCCCTCGGGACAGGGGACGAGCAGTACTTC.

The V gene is TRBV29-1, the J gene TRBJ1-1, with TRBD1 identical over 7 bases. The CDR3 consists of 18 residues. CDR1 SQVTM and CDR2 ANQGSEA come from the germline V gene. Trimming removed 3 bases from V and 0 bases from J; junction bases left unmatched: 16. The CDR3 loop is CSVDPGQEGIQMNTEAFF. DNA of the CDR3: TGCAGCGTTGACCCTGGACAGGAGGGTATTCAGATGAACACTGAAGCTTTCTTT.